These 32 T cell receptor beta chains originate from one sample sequenced in a study of cytomegalovirus exposure and HLA in healthy donors. The PCR used 60 Vbeta and 13 Jbeta primers. Libraries were prepared by immunoSEQ multiplex PCR; TCRdb keeps only in-frame clonotypes and omits some of them. The table shows 55,000 to 85,000 clones, with 55% to 70% occurring only once. Sequencing used PBMCs. All receptors derive from a woman aged 45-65 years in good health and CMV-seronegative.

The chain has TRBV10-3 and TRBJ1-4; D perhaps matches TRBD1 (5 bases). The germline V gene encodes CDR1 ENHRY and CDR2 SYGVKD. This CDR3 comprises 15 residues. V was shortened by 5 bases and J by 0 bases, with 10 bases between the two germline ends. The CDR3 here is CAISRQIATNEKLFF. CDR3 nucleotide sequence: TGTGCCATCAGTAGACAGATTGCAACTAATGAAAAACTGTTTTTT.

The rearrangement uses TRBV19 and TRBJ1-1; TRBD1 might be the D (5 bases). Trimming removed 2 bases from V and 1 base from J, with 14 bases in between. The V gene's germline CDR1 is LNHDA and CDR2 SQIVND (reference sequence). This CDR3 spans 16 amino acids. In DNA, the CDR3 is TGTGCCAGTAGTATAAGGAGGGGAGCAGGGAACACTGAAGCTTTCTTT. It codes for CASSIRRGAGNTEAFF.

This chain links TRBV25-1 with TRBJ1-1, with 7 positions matching TRBD1. Per the germline V gene, CDR1 is MGHDK and CDR2 is SYGVNS. The V gene end was trimmed by 1 base and the J gene end by 1 base; junction bases not matched to a gene: 3. The CDR3 has 15 amino acids. CDR3 residues: CASSESWTGNTEAFF. Written as DNA, the CDR3 is TGTGCCAGCAGTGAATCTTGGACAGGGAACACTGAAGCTTTCTTT.

The rearrangement uses TRBV19 and TRBJ1-1; D perhaps matches TRBD1 (6 bases). Looked up from germline, CDR1 is LNHDA and CDR2 is SQIVND (reference sequence). This CDR3 is 15 amino acids long. V was cut by 5 bases and J by 1 base, with 14 bases left in between. CDR3 in DNA: TGTGCCAGTAGTCTATCACCGGGACAGAACACTGAAGCTTTCTTT. This encodes CASSLSPGQNTEAFF.

The chain links TRBV28 to TRBJ2-5; D is unclear. V lost 4 bases and J lost 1, with 13 bases in between. CDR1 is MDHEN, CDR2 SYDVKM, per germline. The CDR3 has 15 residues. The CDR3 bases are TGTGCCAGCAGTTCCAAGAGGTCCCCCCAAGAGACCCAGTACTTC. It specifies CASSSKRSPQETQYF.

The chain links TRBV9 to TRBJ1-2, with D tentatively TRBD1 (6 bases). Germline V gives CDR1 SGDLS, CDR2 YYNGEE. Trimming left V 3 bases short and J 8 bases short, with 17 bases between. The CDR3 totals 14 residues. Written as DNA, the CDR3 is TGTGCCAGCAGCGCCGGACAGTCGAATGGGGGCTACACCTTC. Translated: CASSAGQSNGGYTF.

The chain recombines TRBV7-8 with TRBJ2-7, with 7 bases lining up with TRBD1. Germline-derived CDR1 and CDR2 are SGHVS and FQNEAQ. This CDR3 is built from 15 residues. Germline trimming cut 5 bases from V and 1 base from J; bases unmatched to any gene: 8. The DNA of the CDR3 is TGTGCCAGCAGCGCCCACAGGGGTTCTTCCTACGAGCAGTACTTC. Translated, it gives CASSAHRGSSYEQYF.

The chain has TRBV7-6 and TRBJ2-3, with TRBD1 matching over 10 bases. J was trimmed by 5 bases and V by 5 bases; bases with no gene match: 7. Germline V gene sequence: CDR1 SGHVS, CDR2 FNYEAQ. The CDR3 runs 15 residues. CDR3 nucleotides: TGTGCCAGCAGCGGACAGGGGGGTATCGGAGATACGCAGTATTTT. Protein sequence: CASSGQGGIGDTQYF.

The CDR3 loop reads CASSLVQGNAGELFF. In DNA form, the CDR3 reads TGTGCCAGCAGCTTAGTCCAGGGTAATGCCGGGGAGCTGTTTTTT. The chain employs TRBV7-9 and TRBJ2-2; D perhaps matches TRBD1 (5 bases). Germline V CDR1 and CDR2: SEHNR, FQNEAQ (reference sequence). V lost 1 base and J lost 6, with 12 bases in between. CDR3 length: 15 amino acids.

V usage is TRBV7-2 and J usage is TRBJ2-7; D is possibly TRBD2 (5 bases). Germline V CDR1 and CDR2: SGHTA, FQGNSA. Trimming cost V 2 bases and J 3 bases, with 11 bases left between them. This CDR3 contains 14 residues. CDR3 amino acids: CASSLRAGGYEQYF. The CDR3 region has the DNA TGTGCCAGCAGCTTACGGGCAGGAGGCTACGAGCAGTACTTC.

V gene TRBV5-6 combines with J gene TRBJ2-3, with D unclear. The ends were cut back, 2 bases at V and 2 bases at J, with 12 bases in the middle. Germline CDR1 SGHDT, CDR2 YYEEEE. CDR3 size: 15 residues. In DNA, the CDR3 is TGTGCCAGCAGCTTCCCCATGAGTTCCACAGATACGCAGTATTTT. It codes for CASSFPMSSTDTQYF.

In this sample, this clone turned up a few times. The V and J genes are TRBV10-3 and TRBJ2-1, with 9 bases that match TRBD2. V shed 0 bases and J 10 bases; nucleotides not matched to a gene: 13. Germline CDR1 reads ENHRY; CDR2 reads SYGVKD. The CDR3 extends over 17 amino acids. This CDR3 reads CAISESGAGGPGREQFF. The CDR3 coding sequence is TGTGCCATCAGTGAGTCCGGGGCGGGAGGGCCCGGGCGGGAGCAGTTCTTC.

The chain combines TRBV18 with TRBJ2-7, with 9 positions matching TRBD1. With V trimmed by 3 bases and J by 5 bases, 8 bases remained unmatched. From germline, CDR1 is KGHSH and CDR2 LQKENI. This CDR3 has 15 residues. The CDR3 is CASSPAGTGRHEQYF. CDR3 DNA: TGTGCCAGCTCACCCGCGGGGACAGGGAGGCACGAGCAGTACTTC.

The chain employs TRBV9 and TRBJ1-2, with a weak D call TRBD1 (5 bases). CDR3 length equals 14 residues. Germline CDR1 and CDR2: SGDLS and YYNGEE. The V end lost 0 bases, the J end lost 6 bases, and 12 bases lay between the germline ends. The CDR3 DNA sequence: TGTGCCAGCAGCGTAGACCCGGGAGGGGATGGCTACACCTTC. This translates into CASSVDPGGDGYTF.

For the CDR3, the DNA is TGCAGCGTTGAAGACACGGGGACTAGCGGGAGGGGCGAGCAGTACTTC. This encodes CSVEDTGTSGRGEQYF. This chain links TRBV29-1 with TRBJ2-7, with 16 bases lining up with TRBD2. CDR3 length equals 16 residues. V was clipped by 0 bases and J by 6 bases; unmatched bases: 5. Germline loops: CDR1 SQVTM, CDR2 ANQGSEA.

The chain couples TRBV6-5 to TRBJ2-1; D is undetermined. This CDR3 region has 14 residues. From germline, CDR1 is MNHEY and CDR2 SVGAGI. Trimming took 6 bases from V and 7 from J, leaving 16 bases between them. The CDR3 here is CASRPRQARNEQFF. In nucleotides, the CDR3 is TGTGCCAGCAGGCCGAGACAAGCCCGAAATGAGCAGTTCTTC.

Only one count was recorded for this clone. The gene calls are TRBV9 and TRBJ2-7; the D gene is possibly TRBD2 (5 bases). CDR1 is SGDLS, CDR2 YYNGEE, per germline. With 0 bases removed from V and 2 bases from J, the gap between germline ends came to 6 bases. The CDR3 covers 13 residues. As DNA, the CDR3 is TGTGCCAGCAGCGTAGGAGGGACCTACGAGCAGTACTTC. Encoded protein: CASSVGGTYEQYF.

This clone was seen a few times. V gene TRBV28 combines with J gene TRBJ1-5; tentatively, D is TRBD1 (5 bases). The CDR3 covers 14 residues. Germline V gene sequence: CDR1 MDHEN, CDR2 SYDVKM. V lost 6 bases to trimming and J lost 0 bases, with 9 bases between them. The CDR3 region has the DNA TGTGCCAGCAGACAGGCGTATAGCAATCAGCCCCAGCATTTT. It is translated as CASRQAYSNQPQHF.

This clone was picked up a small number of times. The rearrangement joins TRBV25-1 to TRBJ2-7; TRBD2 might be the D (5 bases). The CDR3 spans 13 residues. CDR1 and CDR2 (germline): MGHDK, SYGVNS. V was shortened by 1 base and J by 4 bases, with 8 bases between the two germline ends. CDR3 protein: CASSEWRQYEQYF. The CDR3 DNA reads as TGTGCCAGCAGTGAATGGAGGCAGTACGAGCAGTACTTC.

This chain links TRBV7-6 with TRBJ1-5; 8 positions match TRBD1. CDR3 length: 16 amino acids. CDR1 is SGHVS and CDR2 is FNYEAQ in the germline V gene. After removal of 5 bases from V and 1 base from J, the junction contained 7 bases not matched to a gene. CDR3 loop: CASSLWTGTSNQPQHF. CDR3 in DNA: TGTGCCAGCAGCCTATGGACAGGGACCAGCAATCAGCCCCAGCATTTT.

Ten or more counts support this clone. Other DNA sequences from this sample encode an identical CDR3 as well. The rearrangement uses TRBV4-3 and TRBJ2-7; TRBD2 matches 11 bases. The CDR3 totals 17 residues. V lost 1 base and J lost 2; bases outside the gene matches: 7. From germline, CDR1 is LGHNA and CDR2 YSLEER. The CDR3 region is CASSQALSGRATYEQYF. In DNA, the CDR3 is TGCGCCAGCAGCCAAGCCCTTAGCGGGAGGGCTACCTACGAGCAGTACTTC.

In its sample, this clone was seen a few times. This sequence joins TRBV4-3 and TRBJ1-3, with D perhaps matching TRBD1 (6 bases). The V gene's germline CDR1 is LGHNA and CDR2 YSLEER. V gave up 4 bases and J gave up 4 bases, with 20 bases separating them. The CDR3 sequence is 17 residues long. CDR3 nucleotides: TGCGCCAGCAGCCCAATCGCAGGGGCCGCGACGGGAAACACCATATATTTT. Its translation is CASSPIAGAATGNTIYF.

The chain couples TRBV7-3 to TRBJ1-2; a possible D gene is TRBD1 (6 bases). With 5 bases removed from V and 6 bases from J, the gap between germline ends came to 22 bases. The CDR3 consists of 16 residues. Germline V gene data show CDR1 as SGHTA and CDR2 as FQGTGA. Here the CDR3 DNA reads TGTGCCAGCAGCGACAACCCTGGGGGCCGTACCCATGGCTACACCTTC. It codes for CASSDNPGGRTHGYTF.

This chain links TRBV9 with TRBJ1-4, with D hard to call. Trimming removed 0 bases at V and 3 bases at J, with 9 bases between. Germline assignment: CDR1 SGDLS and CDR2 YYNGEE. The CDR3 is 15 amino acids. This chain's CDR3 is CASSVGQAPNEKLFF. The CDR3 nucleotides read TGTGCCAGCAGCGTAGGTCAGGCACCTAATGAAAAACTGTTTTTT.

The chain combines TRBV28 with TRBJ1-2; D unclear. Trimming took off 4 bases at V and 3 bases at J, with 12 bases between the two ends. Per germline, CDR1 MDHEN and CDR2 SYDVKM. CDR3 length equals 14 residues. CDR3 in DNA: TGTGCCAGCAGTTCCCCAGACATTCACTATGGCTACACCTTC. Protein product: CASSSPDIHYGYTF.

The chain has TRBV7-3 and TRBJ2-3, with 8 bases matching TRBD2. The V and J ends lost 5 bases and 1 base, in that order; junction bases with no gene match: 2. CDR1 and CDR2 (germline): SGHTA, FQGTGA. The CDR3 spans 14 residues. CDR3 coding DNA: TGTGCCAGCAGCCCGGGACTAGGCACAGATACGCAGTATTTT. Translated: CASSPGLGTDTQYF.

This chain connects TRBV28 to TRBJ1-1, with D maybe TRBD1 (6 bases). The V end lost 5 bases, the J end lost 0 bases, and 16 bases lay between the germline ends. The CDR3 has 16 amino acids. Germline loops: CDR1 MDHEN, CDR2 SYDVKM. CDR3 protein: CASSPLRGALNTEAFF. CDR3 DNA: TGTGCCAGCAGTCCCCTGCGGGGGGCTTTGAACACTGAAGCTTTCTTT.

The chain joins TRBV19 to TRBJ2-1; D is possibly TRBD1 (6 bases). Germline CDR1 LNHDA, CDR2 SQIVND (reference sequence). V lost 7 bases to trimming and J lost 8 bases, with 24 bases between them. The CDR3 is made up of 16 amino acids. CDR3 sequence (DNA): TGTGCCAGTACACCACCGGGACACTCACGGCGGGATGAGCAGTTCTTC. Protein sequence: CASTPPGHSRRDEQFF.

The chain carries TRBV28 and TRBJ2-2; TRBD2 agrees at 13 bases. Per the germline V gene, CDR1 is MDHEN and CDR2 is SYDVKM. This CDR3 spans 16 amino acids. V was clipped by 6 bases and J by 7 bases; unmatched bases: 8. Written as DNA, the CDR3 is TGTGCCAGCAGACTCTCGGGACTAGCGGGACTCGGGGAGCTGTTTTTT. Amino acid sequence: CASRLSGLAGLGELFF.

On this clone itself: At one boundary the junction diverges from the germline segment, which might be a read error. V usage is TRBV7-7 and J usage is TRBJ2-1, with 12 positions matching TRBD2. The length of the CDR3 is 14 residues. CDR1 SSHAT and CDR2 FNYEAQ come from the germline V gene (reference sequence). The CDR3 sequence: CASSLAGGGNEQFF. CDR3 coding DNA: TGTGCTAGCAGCCTAGCGGGAGGGGGAAATGAGCAGTTCTTC.

This chain links TRBV10-3 with TRBJ1-2; 9 bases are a match to TRBD1. This CDR3 has 13 residues. Germline CDR1 and CDR2: ENHRY and SYGVKD. With 4 bases clipped from V and 8 bases from J, the junction kept 5 bases outside the gene matches. As DNA, the CDR3 is TGTGCCATCAGTGCAGACAGGGGGAACGGCTACACCTTC. This translates into CAISADRGNGYTF.

The V gene is TRBV5-6, the J gene TRBJ1-5; no clear D gene. CDR1 and CDR2 from the germline V gene are SGHDT and YYEEEE. CDR3 length: 13 amino acids. V was pared by 5 bases and J by 0 bases, with 6 bases between. CDR3 in amino acids: CASSTGSNQPQHF. CDR3 sequence (DNA): TGTGCCAGCAGTACCGGTAGCAATCAGCCCCAGCATTTT.